These T cell receptor beta chains were read from a single sample in a study of control samples from healthy donors and cancer patients. Libraries were prepared by immunoSEQ multiplex PCR; TCRdb keeps only in-frame clonotypes and omits some of them. Among approximately 150,000 clones listed, approximately 94% were seen once. Sample: PBMCs. The source is a man in his 60s with colorectal cancer. CDR3s leave out the opening cysteine and the closing phenylalanine or tryptophan. Fields, in order: clone size, V gene, CDR3 protein. Clone size appears in some rows only: once, few, many, or a class for an expanded clone.

- TRBV24-1 ATSHSSTDTQY
- TRBV4-2 ASSQDTGRGYT
- TRBV27 ASSLKNTGELF
- TRBV3-1/TRBV3-2 ASSQRAQGSGYT
few TRBV28 ASSSGSQETQY
- TRBV6-5 ASRGLLYGYT
once TRBV4-1 ASSRPGTGNEKLF
- TRBV2 ASRTRQGNTEAF
- TRBV29-1 SVEDLAGGISYEQY
- TRBV27 ASSFGVAGANVLT
- TRBV24-1 ATSFGHTYNEQF
- TRBV30 AWSETNRAGNTIY
- TRBV28 ASSLAGVTYEQY
- TRBV7-2 ASSLGTAAYEQY
- TRBV20-1 SASTSYTGELF
- TRBV5-1 ASSLGTVRWTQY
- TRBV27 ASSFVGSGANVLT
once TRBV7-2 ASSLLSGAQETQY
- TRBV3-1/TRBV3-2 ASSLPGQANEKLF
- TRBV19 ASSAPSGSKSTDTQY
- TRBV4-3 ASSQETVSRRDEQY
- TRBV9 ASSAQGAPSTDTQY
- TRBV10-3 AIQPGASGDTQY
- TRBV19 ASSIRGEAF
- TRBV6-4 ASSPGTGAWGNEKLF
- TRBV5-6 ASSLEPLDGYT
- TRBV3-1/TRBV3-2 ASSQVQGASLKTQY
- TRBV27 ASSLRGSNYGYT
- TRBV9 ASGREGQSVEQY
- TRBV11-2 ASSLVGTGSDTQY
- TRBV5-1 ASSLGGAGNTIY
- TRBV12-5 ASGLPRVGTEAF
- TRBV2 ASFHPRQGKQY
- TRBV7-9 ASSPPDSSNTGELF
- TRBV7-9 ASSPGGSNEKLF
- TRBV5-1 ASSSSGIGTEAF
- TRBV11-2 ASSLDGRGPREAF
- TRBV18 ASSPWDRGTDALT
- TRBV28 ASSNNLQGYSGYT
- TRBV6-5 ASRVSGTGGQPQH
- TRBV11-3 ASSLLAATEAF
- TRBV29-1 SGQGWGTEAF
once TRBV10-3 AISSTEETQY